The 18 T cell receptor beta chains below come from one sample, sequenced in a study of blood T cell repertoires in COVID-19. This table comes from immunoSEQ multiplex PCR, and its TCRdb copy is limited to in-frame clones, with some not included. The sample contains about 230,000 clones, under 90% of which appear only once. Input material: peripheral blood. The receptors originated from a man in his fifties or sixties with COVID-19, enrolled during active disease.

The chain links TRBV5-4 to TRBJ2-7, with 8 bases identical to TRBD1. J lost 4 bases, V lost 3 bases, and 9 bases had no gene match. CDR1 is SGHNT, CDR2 YYREEE, per germline (reference sequence). There are 15 residues in the CDR3. CDR3 coding DNA: TGTGCCAGCAGCTATGGACAGGGTGTAGGGTACGAGCAGTACTTC. It yields the protein CASSYGQGVGYEQYF.

Only one count was recorded for this clone. This sequence joins TRBV7-9 and TRBJ2-3, with 9 positions matching TRBD2. There are 18 residues in the CDR3. Germline CDR1 and CDR2: SEHNR and FQNEAQ (reference sequence). J gave up 1 base and V 2 bases, and 10 bases lay outside the gene matches. CDR3 sequence reads: CASSLPLGRLAGTDTQYF. The DNA of the CDR3 is TGTGCCAGCAGCTTACCCCTTGGACGACTAGCGGGCACAGATACGCAGTATTTT.

The V call is TRBV12-3 or TRBV12-4, the J call TRBJ1-2; 7 nucleotides line up with TRBD1. The CDR3 runs 13 residues. Germline trimming cut 5 bases from V and 3 bases from J; bases unmatched to any gene: 3. The CDR3 sequence is CASSQQGHYGYTF. CDR3 nucleotides: TGTGCCAGCAGTCAACAGGGGCACTATGGCTACACCTTC.

The genes are TRBV10-3 and TRBJ2-7, with TRBD2 matching over 14 bases. Losses at the gene ends were 8 bases for V and 3 bases for J; bases not matched to a gene: 21. Germline CDR1 ENHRY, CDR2 SYGVKD. This CDR3 has 20 amino acids. This chain's CDR3 is CAIQPSPGLAGEGPSYEQYF. Written as DNA, the CDR3 is TGTGCCATCCAACCTTCTCCGGGACTAGCGGGAGAGGGGCCCAGCTACGAGCAGTACTTC.

The V gene is TRBV2, the J gene TRBJ2-3; a possible D gene is TRBD2 (6 bases). The CDR3 extends over 18 amino acids. Trimming cost V 5 bases and J 0 bases, with 21 bases left between them. CDR1 is SNHLY, CDR2 FYNNEI, per germline. The CDR3 region has the DNA TGTGCCAGCAGTTCGGCTGCCCTAGGGACTTTTAGCACAGATACGCAGTATTTT. Encoded protein: CASSSAALGTFSTDTQYF.

The V gene is TRBV5-1, the J gene TRBJ2-6, with no clear D. Germline V lookup: CDR1 SGHRS, CDR2 YFSETQ. V was clipped by 0 bases and J by 0 bases, with 10 bases between them. CDR3 length: 17 residues. The CDR3 DNA is TGCGCCAGCAGCTTGGAACAGATCTACTCTGGGGCCAACGTCCTGACTTTC. Translating gives CASSLEQIYSGANVLTF.

The J gene is TRBJ1-2, the V gene TRBV7-2; D is possibly TRBD1 (6 bases). V was pared by 1 base and J by 4 bases, with 13 bases between. CDR3 length: 15 amino acids. Germline-derived CDR1 and CDR2 are SGHTA and FQGNSA. The CDR3 DNA is TGTGCCAGCAGCTTAGACTGGACAGCCCTCTATGGCTACACCTTC. It specifies CASSLDWTALYGYTF.

This clone was observed a single time. The CDR3 region has the DNA TGTGCCAGCAGTGATGCGGGGCTAGGCTCCTACAATGAGCAGTTCTTC. Translation: CASSDAGLGSYNEQFF. This chain joins TRBV2 and TRBJ2-1; D perhaps matches TRBD2 (6 bases). Trimming left V 3 bases short and J 0 bases short, with 12 bases between. Germline assignment: CDR1 SNHLY and CDR2 FYNNEI. This CDR3 spans 16 amino acids.

This chain links TRBV19 with TRBJ1-5; unclear D gene. V was trimmed by 4 bases and J by 0 bases, leaving 16 bases between them. This CDR3 region has 17 residues. Per germline, CDR1 LNHDA and CDR2 SQIVND (reference sequence). The CDR3 nucleotides read TGTGCCAGTAGTACAGGCTCTTTAGTTAATAGCAATCAGCCCCAGCATTTT. Translation gives CASSTGSLVNSNQPQHF.

The sample holds a few counts of this clone. J is TRBJ1-6 and V is TRBV19, with TRBD1 identical over 8 bases. The CDR3 sequence is 17 residues long. The germline gives CDR1 LNHDA, CDR2 SQIVND (reference sequence). Germline trimming cut 5 bases from V and 8 bases from J; bases unmatched to any gene: 14. CDR3 coding DNA: TGTGCCAGTAGTGGATCGACAGGGGTATTGTACGATTCACCCCTCCACTTT. This encodes CASSGSTGVLYDSPLHF. The whole variable domain, filled in from reference TRBV19 and TRBJ1-6, reads DGGITQSPKYLFRKEGQNVTLSCEQNLNHDAMYWYRQDPGQGLRLIYYSQIVNDFQKGDIAEGYSVSREKKESFPLTVTSAQKNPTAFYLCASSGSTGVLYDSPLHFGNGTRLTVT.

This chain links TRBV2 with TRBJ2-1; 11 positions match TRBD2. This CDR3 has 17 residues. Germline CDR1 and CDR2: SNHLY and FYNNEI. V lost 0 bases and J lost 5; bases outside the gene matches: 6. The CDR3 region is CASSEASLAGDHNEQFF. CDR3 DNA: TGTGCCAGCAGTGAAGCATCACTAGCGGGGGACCACAATGAGCAGTTCTTC.

The rearrangement links TRBV27 to TRBJ1-4, with 7 positions matching TRBD1. Germline lookup yields CDR1 MNHEY and CDR2 SMNVEV (reference sequence). The CDR3 contains 14 residues. J gave up 5 bases and V 5 bases, and 5 bases lay outside the gene matches. The CDR3 loop reads CASSPQGWNEKLFF. CDR3 bases: TGTGCCAGCAGTCCACAGGGGTGGAATGAAAAACTGTTTTTT. Full variable domain (remainder filled in from reference TRBV27 and TRBJ1-4): EAQVTQNPRYLITVTGKKLTVTCSQNMNHEYMSWYRQDPGLGLRQIYYSMNVEVTDKGDVPEGYKVSRKEKRNFPLILESPSPNQTSLYFCASSPQGWNEKLFFGSGTQLSVL.

This chain connects TRBV5-1 to TRBJ1-3, with a possible D match to TRBD1 (5 bases). The CDR3 spans 16 residues. Germline V lookup: CDR1 SGHRS, CDR2 YFSETQ. Trimming took 1 base from V and 1 from J, leaving 12 bases between them. The CDR3, as DNA: TGCGCCAGCAGCTTGACAGGTGGAGGGTCTGGAAACACCATATATTTT. It yields the protein CASSLTGGGSGNTIYF. The variable domain in full, with the rest retrieved from reference TRBV5-1 and TRBJ1-3, is KAGVTQTPRYLIKTRGQQVTLSCSPISGHRSVSWYQQTPGQGLQFLFEYFSETQRNKGNFPGRFSGRQFSNSRSEMNVSTLELGDSALYLCASSLTGGGSGNTIYFGEGSWLTVV.

The chain recombines TRBV5-1 with TRBJ2-5; TRBD2 agrees at 9 bases. The CDR3 runs to 15 residues. J lost 2 bases, V lost 4 bases, and 6 bases had no gene match. CDR1 SGHRS and CDR2 YFSETQ come from the germline V gene. DNA for the CDR3: TGCGCCAGCAGCCCAGGGACTAGCACACAAGAGACCCAGTACTTC. As protein: CASSPGTSTQETQYF.

With respect to this clone: The same CDR3 arises from other DNA sequences in this sample as well. This chain joins TRBV5-4 and TRBJ1-1, with 7 bases lining up with TRBD1. Germline lookup yields CDR1 SGHNT and CDR2 YYREEE (reference sequence). The CDR3 has 14 residues. V was clipped by 0 bases and J by 1 base; unmatched bases: 0. CDR3 region: CASSLAGGNTEAFF. The CDR3 DNA reads TGTGCCAGCAGCTTGGCAGGGGGGAACACTGAAGCTTTCTTT.

This chain connects TRBV4-3 to TRBJ2-3; 8 bases map to TRBD2. The germline V gene encodes CDR1 LGHNA and CDR2 YSLEER. This CDR3 is built from 16 residues. J gave up 2 bases and V 3 bases, and 7 bases lay outside the gene matches. CDR3 loop: CASSQYAGGSTDTQYF. In DNA form, the CDR3 reads TGCGCCAGCAGCCAGTACGCGGGGGGTTCCACAGATACGCAGTATTTT.

The rearrangement uses TRBV2 and TRBJ2-5; TRBD1 aligns across 8 bases. The CDR3 is 13 amino acids. The V gene end was trimmed by 8 bases and the J gene end by 2 bases; junction bases not matched to a gene: 4. Germline assignment: CDR1 SNHLY and CDR2 FYNNEI. DNA of the CDR3: TGTGCCAGCCTCCGGGACAGGCAAGAGACCCAGTACTTC. This sequence encodes CASLRDRQETQYF.

The genes are TRBV30 and TRBJ1-1, with 7 bases that match TRBD1. V was pared by 3 bases and J by 5 bases, with 9 bases of the junction left unmatched. Germline CDR1 and CDR2: GTSNPN and SVGIG (reference sequence). This CDR3 has 14 residues. This CDR3 is CAWSRGQRRTEAFF. The CDR3 DNA reads TGTGCCTGGAGCCGGGGACAGCGGAGGACTGAAGCTTTCTTT.